This TCR beta chain derives from a study of cytomegalovirus exposure and HLA in healthy donors. Looking at the study overall: The roughly 110 validation repertoires were produced on the same platform as the 670 or so repertoires of the first cohort. This was reported in a later analysis.

Study-level results: According to a subsequent analysis, TCR clusters from the first cohort were inclined to appear together in the 120 validation repertoires. Overall, about 160 TCR beta chains were annotated as cytomegalovirus-associated.

The donors were in the roughly 130-subject validation cohort, distinct from the approximately 670-subject first cohort. Using immunoSEQ multiplex PCR, the repertoire was profiled, and TCRdb retains in-frame clones only, with some absent. The sample yields about 240,000 clones, 75% to 90% seen once. The germline V gene encodes CDR1 WSHSY and CDR2 SAAADI. Losses at the gene ends were 3 bases for V and 7 bases for J; bases not matched to a gene: 14. The CDR3 consists of 16 residues. As concerns this clone: What it binds is not known.

What was sequenced was PBMCs. The clonotype originates from a woman aged 25-40 years in good health and CMV-seropositive. The V and J genes are TRBV10-2 and TRBJ1-1; 7 bases line up with TRBD1. CDR3 sequence (DNA): TGCGCCAGCAGTGACCTCTGGGGTATAAGGGACAGTGAAGCTTTCTTT. Encoded protein: CASSDLWGIRDSEAFF.